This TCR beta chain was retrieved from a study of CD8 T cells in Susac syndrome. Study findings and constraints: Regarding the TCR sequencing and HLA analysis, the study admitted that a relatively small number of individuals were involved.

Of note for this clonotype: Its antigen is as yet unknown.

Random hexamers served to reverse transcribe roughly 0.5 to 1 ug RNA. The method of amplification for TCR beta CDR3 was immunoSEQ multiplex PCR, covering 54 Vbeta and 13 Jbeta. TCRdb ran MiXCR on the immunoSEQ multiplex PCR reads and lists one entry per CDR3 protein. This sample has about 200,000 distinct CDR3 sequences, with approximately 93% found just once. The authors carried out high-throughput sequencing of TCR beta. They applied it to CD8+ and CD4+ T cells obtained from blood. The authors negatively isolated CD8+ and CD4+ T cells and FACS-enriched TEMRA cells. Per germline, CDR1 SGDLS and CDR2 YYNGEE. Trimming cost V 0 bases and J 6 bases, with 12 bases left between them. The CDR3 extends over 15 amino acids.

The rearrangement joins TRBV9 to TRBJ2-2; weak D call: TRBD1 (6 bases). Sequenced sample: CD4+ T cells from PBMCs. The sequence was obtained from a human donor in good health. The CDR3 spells CASSVDGGVAGELFF. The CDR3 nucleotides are TGTGCCAGCAGCGTAGATGGGGGCGTCGCCGGGGAGCTGTTTTTT.